Listed here is a single T cell receptor (beta chain). Antigen specificity is unknown. The data originate from a study of identifying expanded T cells in peripheral blood. Study results and limitations: Clone count variance between roughly 2-week samples rose with total template count.

No infections or other immune events were documented during collection. Germline CDR1 is SNHLY and CDR2 is FYNNEI. CDR3 size: 15 residues. The trim removed 6 bases at V and 5 bases at J, leaving 10 bases unmatched. Some clones are missing from TCRdb's copy, which holds only in-frame ones; the method was immunoSEQ multiplex PCR. The sample has some 100,000 clones, around nine tenths seen once; the top ten hold 5% to 6.5%. This clonotype originated in a person aged 18-70 years in good health. The chain is built from TRBV2 and TRBJ1-5; 7 bases are shared with TRBD1. The sequencing sample was made of blood. The CDR3 region is CASSGTRDSHQPQHF. CDR3 coding DNA: TGTGCCAGCAGCGGGACCCGGGACAGTCATCAGCCCCAGCATTTT.